This TCR beta chain appears in the sequencing data of a study of breast tumors, draining lymph nodes, adjacent tissues (dated by TCRdb to 2016 to 2017). For context, the study as a whole: In breast cancer patients, the study compared the TCR beta repertoires of tumor, adjacent nontumor tissue and axillary lymph nodes. The study was designed to assess the relationships and possible T-cell exchange between tumor, surrounding tissue and draining lymph node repertoires in human breast cancer.

Lymph node samples were obtained from the axillary draining lymph nodes of breast cancer patients. The sequencing machine was an Illumina HiSeq 2000. Multiplex PCR amplification was used to generate the TCR beta chain libraries. High-throughput sequencing was used to analyze the amplified TCR beta chain products. Using fastp trimming at Q25 and MiXCR clonotype assembly, TCRdb reanalyzed the public sequencing data and kept in-frame beta chains. For every CDR3 protein sequence, its rows merge into one entry that carries the most common genes and DNA. Across this sample there are 120,000 or so distinct CDR3 sequences, with around 20% seen only once. 3.5% to 4.5% of the sample is in the top ten clones. This clonotype was seen repeatedly, ten times or more. No cognate antigen has been identified for it. Base qualities are not recorded, but no much larger clone differs from it by a single base. General findings and caveats noted by the study authors: The conclusion that tumor T cells originate in lymph nodes was presented as consistent with a hypothesis rather than as directly demonstrated. The data were considered consistent with most tumor T cells being derived from the lymph node and subsequently expanding within tumor tissue. The similarity between tumor and nontumor tissue repertoires was significantly greater in luminal-like breast cancer than in basal-like breast cancer. Tumor T-cell repertoires showed less diversity than lymph node repertoires and more diversity than nontumor tissue repertoires, and tumor T-cell repertoires showed preferential V and J gene usage.

The sample consisted of axillary lymph node tissue. This receptor was obtained from a female donor with breast cancer. Some clones in this sample may be carry-over from other donors' samples.

DNA sequence: TGTGCCAGCAGTGACGCGGGAGCCAACAATGAGCAGTTCTTC. The encoded protein is CASSDAGANNEQFF. The rearrangement joined TRBV25-1 to TRBJ2-1; TRBD2 fits 7 bases in the junction. CDR1 and CDR2 are read off the germline V gene as MGHDK and SYGVNS. Here V drops 3 bases and J drops 5 bases, and the junction holds 4 bases not matched to any gene. The CDR3, cysteine through phenylalanine, is 14 amino acids long. The retained sequence is limited to the CDR3, 42 bases, with the frame set at the first base.